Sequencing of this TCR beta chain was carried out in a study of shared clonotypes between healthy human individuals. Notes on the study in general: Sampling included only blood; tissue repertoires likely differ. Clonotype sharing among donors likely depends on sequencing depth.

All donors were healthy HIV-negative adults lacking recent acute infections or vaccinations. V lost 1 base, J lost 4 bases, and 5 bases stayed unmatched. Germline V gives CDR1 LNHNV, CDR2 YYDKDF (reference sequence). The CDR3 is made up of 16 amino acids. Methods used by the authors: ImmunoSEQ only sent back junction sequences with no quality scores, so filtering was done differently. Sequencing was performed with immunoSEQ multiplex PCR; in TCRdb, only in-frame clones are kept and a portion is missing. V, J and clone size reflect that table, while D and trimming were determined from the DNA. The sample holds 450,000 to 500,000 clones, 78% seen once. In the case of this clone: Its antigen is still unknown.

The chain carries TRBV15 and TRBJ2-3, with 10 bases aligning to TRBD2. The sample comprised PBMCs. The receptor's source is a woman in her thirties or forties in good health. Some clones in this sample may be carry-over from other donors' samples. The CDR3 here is CATSRGLAGVSDTQYF. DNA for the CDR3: TGTGCCACCAGCAGAGGGCTAGCGGGAGTGTCAGATACGCAGTATTTT.